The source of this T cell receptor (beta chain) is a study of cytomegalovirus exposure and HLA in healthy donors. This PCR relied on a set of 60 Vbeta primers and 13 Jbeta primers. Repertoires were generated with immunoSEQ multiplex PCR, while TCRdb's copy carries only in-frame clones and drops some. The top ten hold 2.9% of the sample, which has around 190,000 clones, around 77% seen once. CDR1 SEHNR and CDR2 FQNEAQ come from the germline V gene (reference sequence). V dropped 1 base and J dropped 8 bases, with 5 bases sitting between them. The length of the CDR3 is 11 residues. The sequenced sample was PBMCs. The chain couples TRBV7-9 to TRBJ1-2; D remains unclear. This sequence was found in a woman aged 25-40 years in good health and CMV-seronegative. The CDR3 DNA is TGTGCCAGCAGCTTAGATCTCGGCTACACCTTC. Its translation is CASSLDLGYTF.